This is a list of T cell receptor beta chains from one sample in a study of T cell changes during pregnancy in multiple sclerosis. The data were produced by immunoSEQ multiplex PCR, yet TCRdb's version contains in-frame clones alone and is incomplete. Counted here are tens of thousands of clones, 90% to 95% occurring once; the ten biggest clones make up less than 1.5%. The starting material was peripheral blood, obtained after pregnancy. Source of these receptors: a female donor in good health, enrolled as a control in a pregnancy study. Each CDR3 is given with its conserved first and last residue. The D gene is left open where the match is weak. Clone sizes are given selectively: once, few, many, or a class where the clone is expanded.

>TRBV4-3|TRBD2|.|TRBJ2-3
TGCGCCAGCAGCCAAGCGTGGGGGGGATACACAGATACGCAGTATTTT
CASSQAWGGYTDTQYF
>TRBV5-6|TRBD2|.|TRBJ2-5
TGTGCCAGCAGCTTGGGTGGGGGGGTACAGCAAGAGACCCAGTACTTC
CASSLGGGVQQETQYF
>TRBV5-1|TRBD1|.|TRBJ2-3
TGCGCCAGCAGCTCGGACAGGGACCTTACAGATACGCAGTATTTT
CASSSDRDLTDTQYF
>TRBV9|TRBD1|.|TRBJ1-6
TGTGCCAGCAGCGTATCCGGGACAGGGCATTCACCCCTCCACTTT
CASSVSGTGHSPLHF
>TRBV6-1|TRBD1|once|TRBJ1-1
TGTGCCAGCAGTGAAGGCGGACAGGGGTACACCCCGAACACTGAAGCTTTCTTT
CASSEGGQGYTPNTEAFF
>TRBV30|TRBD2|.|TRBJ2-6
TGTGCCTACCAAAGCGGGGGGCTACGCTCTGGGGCCAACGTCCTGACTTTC
CAYQSGGLRSGANVLTF
>TRBV2|TRBD1|.|TRBJ2-7
TGTGCCAGCAGTTTTGACAGGGGGGAGCAGTACTTC
CASSFDRGEQYF
>TRBV5-1|TRBD2|.|TRBJ2-3
TGCGCCAGCAGCGCGGGACTAGCTTCTGGCACAGATACGCAGTATTTT
CASSAGLASGTDTQYF
>TRBV5-6|TRBD1|.|TRBJ2-1
TGTGCCAGCAGCTTCGGGACAGACCTACTTTACAATGAGCAGTTCTTC
CASSFGTDLLYNEQFF
>TRBV30|.|.|TRBJ1-3
TGTGCCTGGAGTGTTTACTCTGGAAACACCATATATTTT
CAWSVYSGNTIYF
>TRBV6-5|TRBD1|.|TRBJ1-4
TGTGCCAGCAGTCTCACAGGGACAGGGGGGGAAAAACTGTTTTTT
CASSLTGTGGEKLFF
>TRBV5-1|.|.|TRBJ2-1
TGCGCCAGCAGCTCGTTAGGGGGCGGGGACACCAATGAGCAGTTCTTC
CASSSLGGGDTNEQFF
>TRBV18|.|.|TRBJ1-1
TGTGCCAGCTCACCCGATAGGACGGGAGGCTTAACTTTCTTT
CASSPDRTGGLTFF
>TRBV27|.|once|TRBJ1-2
TGTGCCAGCAGTTTATCCAGGGGCGCATATGGCTACACCTTC
CASSLSRGAYGYTF
>TRBV7-3|TRBD1|.|TRBJ1-2
TGTGCCAGCAGCCAGGGGGCAGGAGGTGGCTACACCTTC
CASSQGAGGGYTF
>TRBV7-9|.|once|TRBJ1-1
TGTGCCAGCAGCCCACAGGGATACACTGAAGCTTTCTTT
CASSPQGYTEAFF
>TRBV11-2|TRBD1|.|TRBJ1-5
TGTGCCAGCAGCCAGACAGGGGTCCAGCCCCAGCATTTT
CASSQTGVQPQHF
>TRBV10-3|.|.|TRBJ1-2
TGTGCCATCAGTGAGTCGGCCCCGGGTGGCTACACCTTC
CAISESAPGGYTF
>TRBV9|.|.|TRBJ2-5
TGTGCCAGCAGCGTAGATGAGGGCCAAGAGACCCAGTACTTC
CASSVDEGQETQYF
>TRBV13|.|.|TRBJ1-2
TGTGCCAGCAGCCCTTCTGGGTCAGGGGAATCCTATTCTAACTATGGCTACACCTTC
CASSPSGSGESYSNYGYTF
>TRBV2|.|few|TRBJ1-6
TGTGCCAGCAGTGACCAGGGAAATTCACCCCTCCACTTT
CASSDQGNSPLHF
>TRBV19|TRBD1|.|TRBJ1-2
TGTGCCAGTAGTAAGGACAGGGAATCTCCAGTGTACTTC
CASSKDRESPVYF
>TRBV5-4|TRBD1|.|TRBJ2-7
TGTGCCAGCAGCCCTGGGGTGGACAGGGGCTACGAGCAGTACTTC
CASSPGVDRGYEQYF
>TRBV7-2|.|.|TRBJ2-2
TGTGCCAGCAGGCCCGGGCGGGACACCGGGGAGCTGTTTTTT
CASRPGRDTGELFF
>TRBV6-1|TRBD2|.|TRBJ2-5
TGTGCCAGCAGTGGGGGGGGGACCGGGCGCAACCAAGAGACCCAGTACTTC
CASSGGGTGRNQETQYF
>TRBV18|TRBD1|.|TRBJ2-1
TGTGCCAGCTCACCAGGACAGGGGGCAAACAATGAGCAGTTCTTC
CASSPGQGANNEQFF
>TRBV19|.|.|TRBJ1-2
TGTGCCAGTAAACAGTCCTCCTTGTATGGCTACACCTTC
CASKQSSLYGYTF
>TRBV19|.|.|TRBJ1-2
TGTGCCAGTAGTTCGTCCCGCGGTCAGAACTATGGCTACACCTTC
CASSSSRGQNYGYTF
>TRBV5-5|TRBD1|.|TRBJ1-5
TGTGCCAGCAGCCTGGCGGACAGGGACGGTCAGCCCCAGCATTTT
CASSLADRDGQPQHF
>TRBV4-3|.|.|TRBJ1-1
TGCGCCAGCAGCCAAGATTGGCTGAACACTGAAGCTTTCTTT
CASSQDWLNTEAFF
>TRBV7-9|TRBD2|.|TRBJ2-2
TGTGCCAGCAGCTCGCGGACTAGCGGGGGCCTAGCGAACACCGGGGAGCTGTTTTTT
CASSSRTSGGLANTGELFF
>TRBV6-6|TRBD1|.|TRBJ1-4
TGTGCCAGCAGTAAGGGACAGCTTAATGAAAAACTGTTTTTT
CASSKGQLNEKLFF
>TRBV15|TRBD2|.|TRBJ2-5
TGTGCCCGGGGGGACGGAGAGACCCAGTACTTC
CARGDGETQYF
>TRBV19|.|.|TRBJ2-7
TGTGCCAGTAGTATATTCGACGAGCAGTACTTC
CASSIFDEQYF
>TRBV6-1|TRBD2|.|TRBJ2-5
TGTGCCAGCAGACTAGCGGGGGGGCATGAGACCCAGTACTTC
CASRLAGGHETQYF
>TRBV15|.|.|TRBJ2-5
TGTGCCACCAGCAGAGATACAGGCAGGGAAGAGACCCAGTACTTC
CATSRDTGREETQYF
>TRBV11-3|.|.|TRBJ2-7
TGTGCCAGCAGCTCCCCAGGGTCTTACGAGCAGTACTTC
CASSSPGSYEQYF
>TRBV11-3|.|.|TRBJ1-2
TGTGCCAGCAGCTCAACCCAGGGACTCTATGGCTACACCTTC
CASSSTQGLYGYTF
>TRBV5-1|.|.|TRBJ1-2
TGCGCCAGCAGCTCCAGATCCGACACGTCCTATGGCTACACCTTC
CASSSRSDTSYGYTF
>TRBV7-2|.|.|TRBJ2-1
TGTGCCAGCAGCTTAGGATTGGCTAGCAGCCTGGGGAGAAATGAGCAGTTCTTC
CASSLGLASSLGRNEQFF
>TRBV6-5|.|once|TRBJ1-3
TGTGCCAGCAGTTATTCCTACAGGGCTGGAAACACCATATATTTT
CASSYSYRAGNTIYF
>TRBV19|.|.|TRBJ2-1
TGTGCCAGTAGTATTCCTTCCTACAATGAGCAGTTCTTC
CASSIPSYNEQFF
>TRBV6-5|TRBD2|.|TRBJ2-7
TGTGCCAGCAGTAAGAGACTAGCGGGGGGGCGGGAGCAGTACTTC
CASSKRLAGGREQYF
>TRBV9|TRBD1|.|TRBJ2-5
TGTGCCAGCAGCGCAGGGGACAGGGACCCTGGGGAGACCCAGTACTTC
CASSAGDRDPGETQYF
>TRBV5-8|.|.|TRBJ1-6
TGTGCCAGCAGCCTAGTGAGGAACTATAATTCACCCCTCCACTTT
CASSLVRNYNSPLHF
>TRBV19|.|.|TRBJ1-4
TGTGCCAGTAGTAACGAAGTCAGGGTTGAAAAACTGTTTTTT
CASSNEVRVEKLFF
>TRBV6-6|TRBD1|.|TRBJ1-5
TGTGCCAGCAGTACGACAGGGGAGCAGCCCCAGCATTTT
CASSTTGEQPQHF
>TRBV7-2|TRBD1|.|TRBJ2-7
TGTGCCAGCAGCTTAATGTTGGGACAGGGGGCGTACGAGCAGTACTTC
CASSLMLGQGAYEQYF
>TRBV18|.|.|TRBJ2-7
TGTGCCAGCTCACCACCTGGGCTATCCTACGAGCAGTACTTC
CASSPPGLSYEQYF
>TRBV2|.|once|TRBJ1-4
TGTGCCAGCATTATTGGGCCGGGACACCTTAATGAAAAACTGTTTTTT
CASIIGPGHLNEKLFF
>TRBV6-5|.|.|TRBJ1-1
TGTGCCAGCAGTTTAGCCGGGTGGAGCACTGAAGCTTTCTTT
CASSLAGWSTEAFF
>TRBV5-6|.|.|TRBJ1-4
TGTGCCAGCAGCTTCTACGAGAACTTTAATGAAAAACTGTTTTTT
CASSFYENFNEKLFF
>TRBV7-2|.|.|TRBJ1-5
TGTGCCAGCAGCCTAAGGACAGAAGACAATCAGCCCCAGCATTTT
CASSLRTEDNQPQHF
>TRBV28|.|.|TRBJ1-2
TGTGCCAGCGGATCCGGGTCCCGGGGCTATGGCTACACCTTC
CASGSGSRGYGYTF
>TRBV18|.|.|TRBJ1-5
TGTGCCAGCTCACCTGCAACTGGTAGCAATCAGCCCCAGCATTTT
CASSPATGSNQPQHF